These 5 T cell receptor beta chains share one sample of origin, sequenced in a study of blood T cell repertoires in COVID-19. Some clones are missing from TCRdb's copy, which holds only in-frame ones; the method was immunoSEQ multiplex PCR. The table lists about 270,000 clones, just under 90% of them singletons. The sequenced sample consisted of PBMCs or T cells enriched from blood (not recorded which). These receptors were collected from a woman between 25 and 40 years old with acute COVID-19.

V usage is TRBV2 and J usage is TRBJ1-5; 9 bases fit TRBD1. J lost 4 bases, V lost 6 bases, and 7 bases had no gene match. In germline, CDR1 is SNHLY, CDR2 FYNNEI. The CDR3 runs 15 residues. CDR3 sequence: CASSARTGDNQPQHF. CDR3 coding DNA: TGTGCCAGCAGCGCACGGACAGGGGATAATCAGCCCCAGCATTTT.

This clone showed up just a few times. This chain links TRBV29-1 with TRBJ2-3, with TRBD2 matching over 12 bases. The CDR3 length is 19 residues. Per the germline V gene, CDR1 is SQVTM and CDR2 is ANQGSEA. V gave up 6 bases and J gave up 3 bases; unmatched junction bases: 19. CDR3 bases: TGCAGCGTACTAGCACTAGCGGGAGGTCCTTTTGGGAGTACAGATACGCAGTATTTT. Translation: CSVLALAGGPFGSTDTQYF.

This clone has only a few counts. As DNA, the CDR3 is TGCAGCGTCGGGGCGGACAGGGGGGGTACTATCGGTCGGGAGACCCAGTACTTC. Translating gives CSVGADRGGTIGRETQYF. The V call is TRBV29-1, the J call TRBJ2-5; 10 bases align to TRBD1. Unmatched junction bases numbered 21, after V lost 6 bases and J lost 5 bases. This CDR3 is built from 18 residues. Germline loops: CDR1 SQVTM, CDR2 ANQGSEA.

This rearrangement joins TRBV24-1 to TRBJ2-2; 12 nucleotides line up with TRBD1. The J segment lost 8 bases and the V segment lost 3 bases, leaving 9 bases of the junction unmatched. The CDR3 has 17 amino acids. Per germline, CDR1 KGHDR and CDR2 SFDVKD. CDR3 loop: CATSDPLGQGASGELFF. Written as DNA, the CDR3 is TGTGCCACCAGTGATCCATTGGGACAGGGGGCATCTGGGGAGCTGTTTTTT.

As for this clone: This sample includes further DNA sequences coding for the same CDR3. The V gene is TRBV9, the J gene TRBJ2-1; no firm D call. This CDR3 has 14 residues. V lost 0 bases, J lost 7 bases, and 11 bases lay in between. The germline V gene has CDR1 SGDLS and CDR2 YYNGEE. CDR3 loop: CASSVESRNNEQFF. CDR3 sequence (DNA): TGTGCCAGCAGCGTAGAATCCAGGAATAATGAGCAGTTCTTC. Using reference TRBV9 and TRBJ2-1 for the parts outside the CDR3, the full variable domain is DSGVTQTPKHLITATGQRVTLRCSPRSGDLSVYWYQQSLDQGLQFLIQYYNGEERAKGNILERFSAQQFPDLHSELNLSSLELGDSALYFCASSVESRNNEQFFGPGTRLTVL.